Each of the 20 T cell receptor beta chains below was sequenced from the same sample in a study of blood T cell repertoires in COVID-19. The method was immunoSEQ multiplex PCR; TCRdb's version includes in-frame clones alone and lacks a portion of them. There are under 300,000 clones in the sample; about nine tenths occur only once, and just over 7% lies in the top ten. Sample: peripheral blood. Receptors originate from a man aged 55-75 years who had recovered from COVID-19.

In this sample, this clone turned up once. The chain links TRBV25-1 to TRBJ2-5; TRBD2 might be the D (7 bases). The CDR3 has 14 amino acids. The V gene's germline CDR1 is MGHDK and CDR2 SYGVNS. V lost 3 bases and J lost 5, with 13 bases in between. CDR3 sequence reads: CASSEGGRLETQYF. CDR3 nucleotide sequence: TGTGCCAGCAGTGAGGGGGGGCGCCTGGAGACCCAGTACTTC. Complete variable domain (other parts from reference TRBV25-1 and TRBJ2-5): EADIYQTPRYLVIGTGKKITLECSQTMGHDKMYWYQQDPGMELHLIHYSYGVNSTEKGDLSSESTVSRIRTEHFPLTLESARPSHTSQYLCASSEGGRLETQYFGPGTRLLVL.

This clone has just one count. The genes are TRBV10-2 and TRBJ2-3; 10 nucleotides agree with TRBD2. This CDR3 is 14 amino acids long. V shed 5 bases, J shed 7 bases, and the junction held 6 bases outside the gene matches. In germline, CDR1 is WSHSY, CDR2 SAAADI. DNA of the CDR3: TGCGCCAGCAGTCTAGCGGGGGCCGATAATACGCAGTATTTT. This sequence encodes CASSLAGADNTQYF.

CDR3 nucleotide sequence: TGTGCCAGTACCAGGCAGGGAGGAAACATTCAGTACTTC. It is translated as CASTRQGGNIQYF. The chain is built from TRBV25-1 and TRBJ2-4; a weak D match, TRBD2 (6 bases). V dropped 9 bases and J dropped 6 bases, with 15 bases sitting between them. The CDR3 loop spans 13 amino acids. CDR1 and CDR2 (germline): MGHDK, SYGVNS.

The chain couples TRBV5-4 to TRBJ1-2; D is possibly TRBD1 (5 bases). The CDR3 is 15 amino acids. Per the germline V gene, CDR1 is SGHNT and CDR2 is YYREEE (reference sequence). Trimming stripped 4 bases from V and 0 bases from J, with 13 bases between. The chain's CDR3 is CASSQLTGSNYGYTF. CDR3 coding DNA: TGTGCCAGCAGCCAGCTCACAGGATCTAACTATGGCTACACCTTC.

The chain combines TRBV2 with TRBJ1-4; D unclear. The CDR3 covers 13 residues. Trimming took off 7 bases at V and 8 bases at J, with 14 bases between the two ends. CDR1 is SNHLY and CDR2 is FYNNEI in the germline V gene. The CDR3 nucleotides read TGTGCCAGCATCGAGGCCAAGGCCGAAAAACTGTTTTTT. This gives the protein CASIEAKAEKLFF.

The chain has TRBV28 and TRBJ2-1, with 11 positions matching TRBD1. Germline values: CDR1 MDHEN, CDR2 SYDVKM. J gave up 7 bases and V 3 bases, and 8 bases lay outside the gene matches. The CDR3 has 16 residues. The CDR3 loop is CASSFLGTGGLNEQFF. In DNA form, the CDR3 reads TGTGCCAGCAGTTTTCTCGGGACAGGGGGTTTGAATGAGCAGTTCTTC.

This chain connects TRBV2 to TRBJ2-1, with TRBD2 identical over 11 bases. Germline-derived CDR1 and CDR2 are SNHLY and FYNNEI. The trim removed 7 bases at V and 7 bases at J, leaving 6 bases unmatched. CDR3 length: 14 amino acids. Here the CDR3 reads CASMRLAGTNEQFF. The CDR3 region has the DNA TGTGCCAGCATGAGACTAGCGGGGACTAATGAGCAGTTCTTC.

The gene calls are TRBV3-1 (or the pseudogene TRBV3-2) and TRBJ2-1, with D possibly TRBD2 on 5 matching bases. Germline-derived CDR1 and CDR2 are LGHDT and YNNKEL (reference sequence). V lost 5 bases, J lost 7 bases, and 18 bases lay in between. The CDR3 is 15 amino acids. The CDR3 loop is CASSSGTRRENEQFF. In nucleotides, the CDR3 is TGTGCCAGCAGCTCGGGAACCCGTAGGGAGAATGAGCAGTTCTTC.

The chain recombines TRBV5-8 with TRBJ2-2; 11 bases fit TRBD2. The CDR3 has 18 amino acids. The junction had 11 bases not matched to a gene; V was cut back by 4 bases and J by 3 bases. CDR1 and CDR2 (germline): SGHTS, YDEGEE. The CDR3, as DNA: TGTGCCAGCAGCCATTATAGCGGGGGGGCCAAATACACCGGGGAGCTGTTTTTT. It codes for CASSHYSGGAKYTGELFF.

The V and J genes are TRBV28 and TRBJ2-1, with 9 bases that match TRBD2. Trimming removed 4 bases from V and 6 bases from J; junction bases left unmatched: 13. CDR3 length: 17 residues. Germline V gives CDR1 MDHEN, CDR2 SYDVKM. The CDR3 protein is CASSSHSGGGALNEQFF. The CDR3 nucleotides are TGTGCCAGCAGTTCCCATTCCGGCGGGGGGGCCCTCAATGAGCAGTTCTTC.

This chain uses TRBV30 with TRBJ2-5; possible D gene TRBD1, 5 bases. V gave up 4 bases and J gave up 3 bases, with 18 bases separating them. The CDR3 loop spans 15 amino acids. Germline-derived CDR1 and CDR2 are GTSNPN and SVGIG (reference sequence). The CDR3 spells CAWTSPRAGEETQYF. CDR3 nucleotide sequence: TGTGCCTGGACCTCCCCCAGGGCTGGCGAAGAGACCCAGTACTTC.

The V and J genes are TRBV15 and TRBJ1-6, with 8 bases that match TRBD1. J gave up 7 bases and V 3 bases, and 8 bases lay outside the gene matches. There are 16 residues in the CDR3. CDR1 is LNHNV and CDR2 is YYDKDF in the germline V gene (reference sequence). The CDR3 here is CATSRTDRVVNSPLHF. CDR3 nucleotides: TGTGCCACCAGCAGGACGGACAGGGTAGTGAATTCACCCCTCCACTTT.

This clone occurred once. V is TRBV18 and J is TRBJ1-6; D is unresolved. The CDR3 sequence is 13 residues long. The germline V gene encodes CDR1 KGHSH and CDR2 LQKENI. The V end lost 3 bases, the J end lost 6 bases, and 6 bases lay between the germline ends. The DNA of the CDR3 is TGTGCCAGCTCACCCATTTCTAATTCACCCCTCCACTTT. As protein: CASSPISNSPLHF.

V gene TRBV27 combines with J gene TRBJ1-2; 9 bases are shared with TRBD1. Germline CDR1 reads MNHEY; CDR2 reads SMNVEV (reference sequence). The length of the CDR3 is 14 residues. The ends lost 7 bases at V and 2 bases at J; junction bases unmatched: 5. The CDR3 DNA sequence: TGTGCCAGCACCGACAGGGGGGAGAACTATGGCTACACCTTC. It encodes CASTDRGENYGYTF.

The chain joins TRBV7-9 to TRBJ1-1; 9 bases agree with TRBD1. CDR3 length equals 15 residues. Germline V CDR1 and CDR2: SEHNR, FQNEAQ (reference sequence). With 1 base clipped from V and 4 bases from J, the junction kept 4 bases outside the gene matches. The CDR3 DNA reads TGTGCCAGCAGCTTAGACAGGGGGCATTTCACTGAAGCTTTCTTT. This encodes CASSLDRGHFTEAFF.

CDR3 region: CASSGDRGWRETQYF. The CDR3 DNA reads TGTGCCAGCAGCGGCGACAGGGGGTGGCGAGAGACCCAGTACTTC. The chain couples TRBV5-6 to TRBJ2-5, with 9 positions matching TRBD1. Trimming took 4 bases from V and 4 from J; bases not matched to a gene: 8. The CDR3 is made up of 15 amino acids. CDR1 is SGHDT, CDR2 YYEEEE, per germline.

This chain joins TRBV24-1 and TRBJ2-3; perhaps TRBD2 as D (6 bases). The CDR3 is made up of 14 amino acids. Trimming removed 5 bases at V and 0 bases at J, with 8 bases between. From germline, CDR1 is KGHDR and CDR2 SFDVKD. The CDR3 sequence: CATSVGTSTDTQYF. The CDR3 DNA reads TGTGCCACCAGTGTGGGGACTAGCACAGATACGCAGTATTTT.

V gene TRBV19 combines with J gene TRBJ2-6, with D possibly being TRBD1 (6 bases). Looked up from germline, CDR1 is LNHDA and CDR2 is SQIVND (reference sequence). CDR3 length equals 15 residues. Trimming left V 6 bases short and J 0 bases short, with 9 bases between. CDR3 protein: CASRGGYSGANVLTF. DNA of the CDR3: TGTGCCAGTAGAGGGGGTTACTCTGGGGCCAACGTCCTGACTTTC.

The gene calls are TRBV7-9 and TRBJ1-1; D is perhaps TRBD1 (6 bases). With 5 bases removed from V and 2 bases from J, the gap between germline ends came to 9 bases. Germline V CDR1 and CDR2: SEHNR, FQNEAQ (reference sequence). CDR3 length equals 13 residues. The CDR3 DNA reads as TGTGCCAGCAGCACCAGGGGAAACACTGAAGCTTTCTTT. Amino acids: CASSTRGNTEAFF.

This chain joins TRBV19 and TRBJ2-2, with D perhaps TRBD1 (5 bases). V lost 1 base and J lost 4, with 10 bases in between. The CDR3 covers 15 residues. The germline gives CDR1 LNHDA, CDR2 SQIVND (reference sequence). As DNA, the CDR3 is TGTGCCAGTAGTATAGGCAGGGTCCCCACCGGGGAGCTGTTTTTT. Translated, it gives CASSIGRVPTGELFF.